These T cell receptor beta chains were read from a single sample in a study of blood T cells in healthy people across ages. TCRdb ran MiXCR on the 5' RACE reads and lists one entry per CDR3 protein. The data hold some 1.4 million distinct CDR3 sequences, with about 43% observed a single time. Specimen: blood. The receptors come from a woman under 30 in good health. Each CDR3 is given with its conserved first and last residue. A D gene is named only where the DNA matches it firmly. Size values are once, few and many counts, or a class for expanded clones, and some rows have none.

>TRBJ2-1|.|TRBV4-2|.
TGTGCCAGCAGCCAAGATGGGACTGGTGCCACGAATACGCAGTTCTTC
CASSQDGTGATNTQFF
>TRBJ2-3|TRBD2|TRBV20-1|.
TGCAGTGCTAGAGATAGTACTAGCGGTCTGGGTACGCAGTATTTT
CSARDSTSGLGTQYF
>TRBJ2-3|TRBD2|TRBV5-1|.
TGCGCCAGCAGCTCGGGACTAGCTCCAACAGATACGCAGTATTTT
CASSSGLAPTDTQYF
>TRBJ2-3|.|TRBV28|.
TGTGCCAGCACCGGATCGAGGCATACGCAGTATTTT
CASTGSRHTQYF
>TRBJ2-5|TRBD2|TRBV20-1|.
TGCAGTGCTGGGGACCCTAGCGGGGGGGTCCAAGAGACCCAGTACTTC
CSAGDPSGGVQETQYF
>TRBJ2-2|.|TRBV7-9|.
TGTGCCAGCAGCCCAGGGGCGGCGGGCCTGACCGGGGAGCTGTTTTTT
CASSPGAAGLTGELFF
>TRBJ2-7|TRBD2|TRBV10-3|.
TGTGCCATCAAGTCGGGCGGGAGCCCCGGCCACGAGCAGTACTTC
CAIKSGGSPGHEQYF
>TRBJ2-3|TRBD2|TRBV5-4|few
TGTGCCAGCAGCGCGACTAGCGGGAGAGATACGCAGTATTTT
CASSATSGRDTQYF
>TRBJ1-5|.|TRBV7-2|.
TGTGCCAGCAGCTTAGAGGCATATAGCAATCAGCCCCAGCATTTT
CASSLEAYSNQPQHF
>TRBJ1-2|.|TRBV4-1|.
TGCGCCAGCAGCCAAGCCCCTGACAGCTATGGCTACACCTTC
CASSQAPDSYGYTF
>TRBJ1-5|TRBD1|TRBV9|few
TGTGCCAGCAGCATCTCGGGACAGATCAATCAGCCCCAGCATTTT
CASSISGQINQPQHF
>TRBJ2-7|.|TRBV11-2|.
TGTGCCAGCAGCTTACCCTGGGGGGCTTTCGGCTACGAGCAGTACTTC
CASSLPWGAFGYEQYF
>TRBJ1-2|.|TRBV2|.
TGTGCCAGCAGCGTACAGTCGACCATTAATGGCTACACCTTC
CASSVQSTINGYTF
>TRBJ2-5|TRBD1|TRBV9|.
TGTGCCAGCAGCGTAAAACCATCGACAGGGAATTTCGAAGAGACCCAGTACTTC
CASSVKPSTGNFEETQYF
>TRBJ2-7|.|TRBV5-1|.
TGCGCCAGCAGCTTGAGCGGTTTTACCTACGAGCAGTACTTC
CASSLSGFTYEQYF
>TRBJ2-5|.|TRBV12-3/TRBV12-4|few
TGTGCCAGCAGTCCCGCGGGGGGACAGGGTACGGAGAAGCAGTACTTC
CASSPAGGQGTEKQYF
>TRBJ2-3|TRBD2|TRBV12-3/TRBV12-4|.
TGTGCCAGCAGTCCCCGGGTAGCGGGAGGTTCAGATACGCAGTATTTT
CASSPRVAGGSDTQYF
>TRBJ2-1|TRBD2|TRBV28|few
TGTGCCAGCAGCCCCCACCTCGGGACTAGCGTTAATGAGCAGTTCTTC
CASSPHLGTSVNEQFF
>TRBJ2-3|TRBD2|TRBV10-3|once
TGTGCCATCAGTGTCCCTAGCGGGGGGACCGTCGGTGCGCAGTATTTT
CAISVPSGGTVGAQYF